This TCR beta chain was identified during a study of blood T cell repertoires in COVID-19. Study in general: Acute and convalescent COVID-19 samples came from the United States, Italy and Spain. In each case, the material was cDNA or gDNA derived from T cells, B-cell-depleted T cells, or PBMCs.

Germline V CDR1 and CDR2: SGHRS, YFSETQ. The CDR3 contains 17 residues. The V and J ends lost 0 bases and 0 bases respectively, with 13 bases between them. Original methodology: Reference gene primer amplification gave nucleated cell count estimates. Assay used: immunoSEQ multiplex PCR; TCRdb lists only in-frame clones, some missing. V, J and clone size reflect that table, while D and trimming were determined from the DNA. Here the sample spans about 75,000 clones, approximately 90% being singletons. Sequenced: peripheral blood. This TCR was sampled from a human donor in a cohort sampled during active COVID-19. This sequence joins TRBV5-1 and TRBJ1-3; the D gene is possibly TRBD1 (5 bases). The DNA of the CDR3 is TGCGCCAGCAGCTTGGCGCAGGGTAAAAGCTCTGGAAACACCATATATTTT. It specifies CASSLAQGKSSGNTIYF.